The rows below give T cell receptor beta chains drawn from one sample of a study of shared clonotypes between healthy human individuals. Produced via immunoSEQ multiplex PCR; TCRdb's table is partial and in-frame only. The profile shows hundreds of thousands of clones, around 73% of them singletons. Source material: memory CD4+ T cells sorted from blood. The source of these receptors is a woman between 25 and 40 years old in good health. The CDR3 runs from the conserved cysteine through the conserved F or W. D genes are given only for firm matches. Part of the rows lack a size; the others show once, few, many or a class for expanded clones.

>TRBJ1-1|TRBD1|TRBV6-6|few
TGTGCCAGCAGTTACGAGAGGACAGGGAGAACTGAAGCTTTCTTT
CASSYERTGRTEAFF
>TRBJ2-7|-|TRBV11-2|-
TGTGCCAGCGGGGTCCGCTACGAGCAGTACTTC
CASGVRYEQYF
>TRBJ1-2|-|TRBV28|-
TGTGCCAGCAGTTTGGGTCCCGAGCTCTATGGCTACACCTTC
CASSLGPELYGYTF
>TRBJ1-1|-|TRBV7-9|-
TGTGCCAGCAGCTTAGAGAGATTTGGGAACACTGAAGCTTTCTTT
CASSLERFGNTEAFF
>TRBJ2-1|-|TRBV15|-
TGTGCCACCAGCAGCCTCGCCTTGGGAGAGAACGTCTTC
CATSSLALGENVF
>TRBJ1-3|TRBD1|TRBV2|-
TGTGCCAGCAGGGGCCCCCCGGGACAGGGCACCTCTGGAAACACCATATATTTT
CASRGPPGQGTSGNTIYF
>TRBJ1-1|-|TRBV2|few
TGTGCCAGCGAAGTGTGGACTGAAGCTTTCTTT
CASEVWTEAFF
>TRBJ1-3|TRBD1|TRBV5-1|-
TGCGCCAGCAGCTTGGGTTTTCAGGGGGATACTGGAAACACCATATATTTT
CASSLGFQGDTGNTIYF
>TRBJ2-7|-|TRBV11-2|-
TGTGCCAGCAGCTCCCAATACGAGCAGTACTTC
CASSSQYEQYF
>TRBJ2-2|-|TRBV9|-
TGTGCCAGCAGCGTAGGTTGGGGTTACACCGGGGAGCTGTTTTTT
CASSVGWGYTGELFF
>TRBJ2-2|-|TRBV7-2|once
TGTGCCAGCATCCACCCGGCCTACACCGGGGAGCTGTTTTTT
CASIHPAYTGELFF
>TRBJ2-1|-|TRBV7-2|-
TGTGCCAGCAGCCAGGGGGGGCGGTCCTACAATGAGCAGTTCTTC
CASSQGGRSYNEQFF
>TRBJ2-7|-|TRBV7-8|-
TGTGCCAGCAGCTTCGGCGCAATCTCGAGCTCCTACGAGCAGTACTTC
CASSFGAISSSYEQYF
>TRBJ2-5|-|TRBV28|-
TGTGCCAGCAGTTCCGTCCGGACGGGGGGCTCGGAGACCCAGTACTTC
CASSSVRTGGSETQYF
>TRBJ2-1|TRBD2|TRBV29-1|-
TGCAGCGCCCGAGCGGCTAGCGGCCATAATGAGCAGTTCTTC
CSARAASGHNEQFF
>TRBJ1-2|-|TRBV11-2|-
TGTGCCAGCGGGAAAACAGGGCGGATCAATAACTATGGCTACACCTTC
CASGKTGRINNYGYTF
>TRBJ1-3|TRBD1|TRBV4-1|-
TGCGCCAGCAGCCAAGGTGGGACAGCCTCTGGAAACACCATATATTTT
CASSQGGTASGNTIYF
>TRBJ2-1|TRBD1|TRBV2|-
TGTGCCAGCGGGGGGACAGGGGATGAGCAGTTCTTC
CASGGTGDEQFF
>TRBJ1-3|-|TRBV14|few
TGTGCCAGCAGCCAATACAGAGTGTCTGGAAACACCATATATTTT
CASSQYRVSGNTIYF
>TRBJ2-3|TRBD2|TRBV29-1|-
TGCAGCGTTGTTTCTCCTAGCGGGAGATCAGATACGCAGTATTTT
CSVVSPSGRSDTQYF
>TRBJ1-5|TRBD1|TRBV27|-
TGTGCCAGCAGTCCGACAGGGAGGAATCAGCCCCAGCATTTT
CASSPTGRNQPQHF
>TRBJ2-7|-|TRBV19|few
TGTGCCAGTAGTATTCAGGGCCACGAGCAGTACTTC
CASSIQGHEQYF